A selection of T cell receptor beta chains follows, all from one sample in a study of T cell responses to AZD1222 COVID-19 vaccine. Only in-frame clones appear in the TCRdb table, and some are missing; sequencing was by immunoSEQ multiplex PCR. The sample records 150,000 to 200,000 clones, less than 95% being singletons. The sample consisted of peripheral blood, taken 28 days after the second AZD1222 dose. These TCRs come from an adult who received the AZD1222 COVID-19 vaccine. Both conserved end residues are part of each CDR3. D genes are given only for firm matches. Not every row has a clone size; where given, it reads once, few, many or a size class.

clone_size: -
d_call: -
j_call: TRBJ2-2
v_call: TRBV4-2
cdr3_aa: CASSQDGQIVGTGELFF

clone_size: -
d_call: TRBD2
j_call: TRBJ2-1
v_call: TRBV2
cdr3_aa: CASRRGLAGDLSYNEQFF

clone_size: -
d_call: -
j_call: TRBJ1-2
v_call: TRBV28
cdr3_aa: CASSLSVAGPNYGYTF

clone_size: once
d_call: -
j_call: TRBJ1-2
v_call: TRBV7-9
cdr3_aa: CASSFSGEGNYGYTF

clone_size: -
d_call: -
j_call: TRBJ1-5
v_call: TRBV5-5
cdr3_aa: CASSQPISGAQHF

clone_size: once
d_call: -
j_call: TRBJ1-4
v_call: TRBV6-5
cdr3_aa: CATYWGPTNEKLFF

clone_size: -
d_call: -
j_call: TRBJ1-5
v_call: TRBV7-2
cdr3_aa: CASSYLGGSNQPQHF

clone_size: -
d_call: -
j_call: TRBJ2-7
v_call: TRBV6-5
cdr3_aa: CASSYSKGGPYEQYF

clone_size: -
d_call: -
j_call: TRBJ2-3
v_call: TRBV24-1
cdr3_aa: CATSDFLADVDTQYF

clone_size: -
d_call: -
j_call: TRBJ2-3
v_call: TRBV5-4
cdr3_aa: CASSLGTTDTQYF

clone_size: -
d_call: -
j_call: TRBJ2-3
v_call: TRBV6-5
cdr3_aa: CASSSVGVSTDTQYF

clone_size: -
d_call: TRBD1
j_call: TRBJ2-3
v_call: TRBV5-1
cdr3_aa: CASSLVQGTGHGTDTQYF

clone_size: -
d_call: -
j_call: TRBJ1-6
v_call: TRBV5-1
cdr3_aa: CASSSLSVNSPLHF

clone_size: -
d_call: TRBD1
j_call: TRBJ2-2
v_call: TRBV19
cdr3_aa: CASSVRDRAIPGELFF

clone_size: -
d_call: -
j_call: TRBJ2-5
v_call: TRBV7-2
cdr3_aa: CASSPRMIRLNQETQYF

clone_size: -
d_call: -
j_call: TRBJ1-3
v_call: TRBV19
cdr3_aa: CASRVPGGAETGNTIYF

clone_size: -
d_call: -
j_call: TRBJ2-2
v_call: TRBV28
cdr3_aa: CASSLVHTGELFF

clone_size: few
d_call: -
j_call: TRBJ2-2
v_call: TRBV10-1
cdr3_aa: CASSSASNTGELFF

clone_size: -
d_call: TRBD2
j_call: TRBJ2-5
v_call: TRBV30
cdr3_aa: CAWSRAGLADQETQYF

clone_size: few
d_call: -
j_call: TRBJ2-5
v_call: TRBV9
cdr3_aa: CASSGDWQETQYF

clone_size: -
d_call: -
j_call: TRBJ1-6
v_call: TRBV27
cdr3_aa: CASMLGSGSPLHF

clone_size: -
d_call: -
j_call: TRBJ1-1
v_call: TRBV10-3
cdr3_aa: CAISGNPGLLTEAFF